Listed below are T cell receptor beta chains from one sample, sequenced in a study of blood T cell repertoires in COVID-19. The data were produced by immunoSEQ multiplex PCR, yet TCRdb's version contains in-frame clones alone and is incomplete. Here the sample spans over 200,000 clones, roughly 90% being singletons. Sequencing input: peripheral blood. Source of these receptors: a man aged 60 to 75 with COVID-19, enrolled during active disease. CDR3s include the opening cysteine and the closing phenylalanine or tryptophan. The D gene is left open where the match is weak. Clone size appears in some rows only: once, few, many, or a class for an expanded clone.

V gene	D gene	clone size	J gene	CDR3 protein	CDR3 DNA
TRBV12-3/TRBV12-4	-	once	TRBJ1-3	CASSLSQVNTIYF	TGTGCCAGCAGTTTATCACAAGTAAACACCATATATTTT
TRBV4-1	TRBD1	-	TRBJ1-2	CASRRLMDRNYGYTF	TGCGCCAGCAGGCGACTCATGGACAGGAACTATGGCTACACCTTC
TRBV28	TRBD1	-	TRBJ1-5	CASVGGGQLRNQPQHF	TGTGCCAGCGTAGGTGGGGGACAGCTTCGCAATCAGCCCCAGCATTTT
TRBV5-1	TRBD1	once	TRBJ1-1	CASSTGGTPNTEAFF	TGCGCCAGCTCGACAGGGGGCACACCGAACACTGAAGCTTTCTTT
TRBV29-1	-	once	TRBJ1-1	CSVDGRGLTEAFF	TGCAGCGTTGATGGGCGGGGGCTCACTGAAGCTTTCTTT
TRBV6-6	TRBD1	-	TRBJ2-1	CASSRDSNEQFF	TGTGCCAGCAGCAGGGACAGCAATGAGCAGTTCTTC
TRBV25-1	TRBD1	-	TRBJ2-1	CASSEIGRTGFYNEQFF	TGTGCCAGCAGTGAAATAGGGCGGACAGGGTTCTACAATGAGCAGTTCTTC
TRBV19	-	-	TRBJ2-1	CASDHGDTSYNEQFF	TGTGCCAGCGATCACGGTGACACATCCTACAATGAGCAGTTCTTC
TRBV3-1/TRBV3-2	TRBD2	-	TRBJ2-7	CASSRGLAIIYEQYF	TGTGCCAGCAGCCGCGGACTAGCGATTATCTACGAGCAGTACTTC
TRBV6-5	-	few	TRBJ2-1	CASRIWSGDNEQFF	TGTGCCAGCAGGATATGGAGTGGTGACAATGAGCAGTTCTTC
TRBV5-1	TRBD2	-	TRBJ2-7	CASSLPLTSGETYEQYF	TGCGCCAGCAGTTTACCCCTGACCAGCGGGGAGACCTACGAGCAGTACTTC
TRBV10-3	-	-	TRBJ1-5	CAISRDGQPQHF	TGTGCCATCAGCAGGGATGGTCAGCCCCAGCATTTT
TRBV28	-	-	TRBJ2-1	CASTRTGGEQFF	TGTGCCAGCACCCGAACAGGCGGTGAGCAGTTCTTC
TRBV18	TRBD1	-	TRBJ1-2	CASSPRSTGEYGYTF	TGTGCCAGCTCACCACGGTCCACAGGGGAATATGGCTACACCTTC
TRBV5-1	-	-	TRBJ2-1	CASSYTLRGTRNEQFF	TGCGCCAGCAGCTATACATTAAGGGGGACCCGAAATGAGCAGTTCTTC
TRBV6-2/TRBV6-3	-	-	TRBJ1-2	CASSYSAGLSANYGYTF	TGTGCCAGCAGTTACTCGGCAGGGCTATCAGCTAACTATGGCTACACCTTC
TRBV7-2	-	once	TRBJ1-2	CASRGPGGLYGYTF	TGTGCCAGCAGGGGCCCCGGGGGTCTCTATGGCTACACCTTC
TRBV9	-	-	TRBJ2-7	CASSPRVWGDPYEQYF	TGTGCCAGCAGCCCCCGTGTGTGGGGGGACCCCTACGAGCAGTACTTC
TRBV2	TRBD1	-	TRBJ1-2	CASSGTGAAYGYTF	TGTGCCAGCAGTGGTACAGGGGCCGCCTATGGCTACACCTTC
TRBV10-2	TRBD1	-	TRBJ2-7	CASSEVGQGLYEQYF	TGCGCCAGCAGTGAGGTGGGACAGGGTCTCTACGAGCAGTACTTC
TRBV27	TRBD2	-	TRBJ2-3	CASRQTSGVNTDTQYF	TGTGCCAGCAGGCAGACTAGCGGGGTGAACACAGATACGCAGTATTTT
TRBV12-5	-	-	TRBJ1-5	CASGLVRYGSNQPQHF	TGTGCTAGTGGTTTGGTACGTTACGGTAGCAATCAGCCCCAGCATTTT
TRBV30	-	-	TRBJ2-2	CAWSRLSVGNTGELFF	TGTGCCTGGAGCCGACTTAGCGTCGGGAACACCGGGGAGCTGTTTTTT
TRBV3-1/TRBV3-2	TRBD2	few	TRBJ2-4	CASSHGLAGVSLAKNIQYF	TGTGCCAGCAGCCACGGACTAGCGGGGGTATCACTAGCCAAAAACATTCAGTACTTC
TRBV9	-	-	TRBJ1-4	CASSSLGGTNEKLFF	TGTGCCAGCAGCTCATTGGGGGGGACTAATGAAAAACTGTTTTTT
TRBV2	TRBD1	-	TRBJ1-2	CASSLQQGSSYGYTF	TGTGCCAGCAGTCTGCAACAGGGGAGTAGCTATGGCTACACCTTC
TRBV28	-	-	TRBJ1-3	CASRASGNTIYF	TGTGCCAGCAGAGCCTCTGGAAACACCATATATTTT
TRBV28	-	once	TRBJ2-7	CASSFGPSGPISAYEQYF	TGTGCCAGCAGTTTTGGTCCCAGCGGGCCTATCTCCGCCTACGAGCAGTACTTC
TRBV5-3	-	-	TRBJ2-2	CARSFLCANTGELFF	TGTGCCAGAAGCTTCCTTTGCGCGAACACCGGGGAGCTGTTTTTT
TRBV7-2	-	-	TRBJ2-7	CASSLVRLQGVHEQYF	TGTGCCAGCAGCTTAGTTCGGCTCCAGGGCGTCCACGAGCAGTACTTC
TRBV18	-	-	TRBJ1-6	CASSPAEGSTGSSPLHF	TGTGCCAGCTCACCAGCGGAGGGTTCGACCGGTAGTTCACCCCTCCACTTT
TRBV19	-	-	TRBJ2-4	CASSMYQVSNIQYF	TGTGCCAGTAGTATGTATCAGGTCTCGAACATTCAGTACTTC
TRBV6-5	TRBD1	-	TRBJ2-7	CASSYEQGLYEQYF	TGTGCCAGCAGTTACGAACAGGGGCTCTACGAGCAGTACTTC
TRBV7-3	TRBD1	-	TRBJ2-7	CASSSSVPGQGEQYF	TGTGCCAGCAGCTCCTCAGTCCCGGGACAGGGGGAGCAGTACTTC
TRBV5-1	-	-	TRBJ2-7	CASSLVLYSYEQYF	TGCGCCAGCAGCTTGGTACTCTACTCCTACGAGCAGTACTTC
TRBV12-3/TRBV12-4	-	-	TRBJ2-1	CASSPTSFDEQFF	TGTGCCAGCAGCCCCACTAGCTTCGACGAGCAGTTCTTC
TRBV29-1	TRBD2	-	TRBJ2-1	CSARLGTSGTHFVNEQFF	TGCAGCGCCCGGTTAGGGACTAGCGGGACCCACTTTGTGAATGAGCAGTTCTTC
TRBV7-9	-	-	TRBJ1-2	CASSWTDSLHGYTF	TGTGCCAGCAGCTGGACGGACAGCCTCCATGGCTACACCTTC
TRBV7-8	-	-	TRBJ2-1	CASSKTGSSYNEQFF	TGTGCCAGCAGCAAAACAGGGAGCTCCTACAATGAGCAGTTCTTC
TRBV30	-	-	TRBJ1-1	CAWRPGAAPLNTEAFF	TGTGCCTGGAGGCCAGGGGCAGCTCCCCTGAACACTGAAGCTTTCTTT
TRBV27	TRBD1	-	TRBJ2-7	CASSLRDSPSEQYF	TGTGCCAGCAGTTTACGGGACAGTCCCTCCGAGCAGTACTTC
TRBV12-3/TRBV12-4	-	-	TRBJ1-3	CASSFRPRDTIYF	TGTGCCAGCAGTTTTAGGCCTCGGGACACCATATATTTT
TRBV27	TRBD2	-	TRBJ2-7	CASSATSAPSSYEQYF	TGTGCCAGCAGTGCCACTAGCGCGCCTTCCTCCTACGAGCAGTACTTC
TRBV7-9	TRBD2	-	TRBJ2-1	CASSLVTSGRAEQFF	TGTGCCAGCAGCTTAGTGACTAGCGGGAGAGCTGAGCAGTTCTTC
TRBV3-1/TRBV3-2	TRBD1	-	TRBJ2-7	CASSRPGQGAYYEQYF	TGTGCCAGCAGCCGACCAGGACAGGGGGCTTACTACGAGCAGTACTTC
TRBV3-1/TRBV3-2	TRBD2	-	TRBJ2-3	CASSRAATSGPSTDTQYF	TGTGCCAGCAGCCGGGCCGCTACTAGCGGACCTAGCACAGATACGCAGTATTTT
TRBV12-5	-	-	TRBJ2-3	CASGLVLVGSTDTQYF	TGTGCTAGTGGTTTGGTACTAGTGGGCAGCACAGATACGCAGTATTTT
TRBV19	-	once	TRBJ1-5	CASRGEGVGSNQPQHF	TGTGCCAGTAGGGGGGAGGGGGTAGGTAGTAATCAGCCCCAGCATTTT
TRBV19	TRBD1	-	TRBJ1-5	CASSRDRGRNQPQHF	TGTGCCAGTAGTAGGGACAGGGGGCGGAATCAGCCCCAGCATTTT
TRBV6-5	-	-	TRBJ2-7	CASSYGEPYSYEQYF	TGTGCCAGCAGTTACGGGGAGCCTTACTCCTACGAGCAGTACTTC
TRBV19	TRBD1	once	TRBJ1-5	CASRGTGTGSIQPQHF	TGTGCCAGTAGGGGAACCGGGACAGGGAGTATCCAGCCCCAGCATTTT
TRBV7-3	TRBD1	-	TRBJ2-1	CASSPGQGVRNEQFF	TGTGCCAGCAGCCCGGGACAGGGGGTGAGGAATGAGCAGTTCTTC
TRBV5-1	TRBD1	-	TRBJ2-1	CASSPPGTGLNEQFF	TGCGCCAGCAGTCCCCCCGGGACAGGGCTCAATGAGCAGTTCTTC